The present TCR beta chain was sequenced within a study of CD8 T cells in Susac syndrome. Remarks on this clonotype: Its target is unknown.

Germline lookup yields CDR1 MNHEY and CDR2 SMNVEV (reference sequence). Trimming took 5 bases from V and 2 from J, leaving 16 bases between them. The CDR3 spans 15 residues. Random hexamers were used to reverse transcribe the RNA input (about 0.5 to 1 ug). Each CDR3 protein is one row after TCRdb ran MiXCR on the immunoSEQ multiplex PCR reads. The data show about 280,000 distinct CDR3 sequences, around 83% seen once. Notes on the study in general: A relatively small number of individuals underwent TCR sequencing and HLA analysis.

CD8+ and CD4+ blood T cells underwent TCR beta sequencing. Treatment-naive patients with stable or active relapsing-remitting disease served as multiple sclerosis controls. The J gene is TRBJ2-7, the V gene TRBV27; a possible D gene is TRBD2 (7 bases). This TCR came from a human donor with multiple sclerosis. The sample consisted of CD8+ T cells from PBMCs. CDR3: CASSPRGGGTYEQYF. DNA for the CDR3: TGTGCCAGCAGTCCACGGGGAGGGGGGACCTACGAGCAGTACTTC.